Each of the 11 T cell receptor beta chains below was sequenced from the same sample in a study of control samples from healthy donors and cancer patients. Generated by immunoSEQ multiplex PCR, the TCRdb table keeps only in-frame clones and is missing some. This table holds some 90,000 clones, around 87% found once. Source material: blood. The receptor source for this set is a woman between 50 and 59 years old in good health.

The chain recombines TRBV27 with TRBJ2-3, with D unresolved. Germline values: CDR1 MNHEY, CDR2 SMNVEV (reference sequence). V lost 2 bases and J 0 bases, leaving 6 bases between the germline ends. The length of the CDR3 is 14 residues. The CDR3 DNA follows: TGTGCCAGCAGTTTAGGTGCTAGCACAGATACGCAGTATTTT. It translates to CASSLGASTDTQYF.

The V call is TRBV9, the J call TRBJ1-3; D possibly corresponds to TRBD1 (6 bases). CDR1 and CDR2 from the germline V gene are SGDLS and YYNGEE. V lost 4 bases and J 4 bases, leaving 15 bases between the germline ends. CDR3 length: 15 residues. In DNA, the CDR3 is TGTGCCAGCAGCACCCACCGGGACACAGGAAACACCATATATTTT. Translation gives CASSTHRDTGNTIYF.

J is TRBJ2-3 and V is TRBV11-3; TRBD2 matches at 9 bases. CDR1 SGHNT and CDR2 YENEEA come from the germline V gene. The CDR3 is 19 amino acids. Trimming removed 0 bases from V and 0 bases from J; junction bases left unmatched: 10. The CDR3 reads CASSLEGLLAGRSTDTQYF. CDR3 DNA: TGTGCCAGCAGCTTAGAGGGCTTACTAGCGGGCCGTAGCACAGATACGCAGTATTTT.

The chain combines TRBV6-5 with TRBJ1-1; the D is unclear. CDR1 MNHEY and CDR2 SVGAGI come from the germline V gene. This CDR3 region has 14 residues. The ends were cut back, 2 bases at V and 1 base at J, with 8 bases in the middle. The CDR3 region is CASSYRGSNTEAFF. CDR3 sequence (DNA): TGTGCCAGCAGTTACAGAGGGTCGAACACTGAAGCTTTCTTT.

The chain uses TRBV3-1 (or the pseudogene TRBV3-2) and TRBJ2-7, with 12 bases that match TRBD2. The V and J ends lost 5 bases and 7 bases, in that order; junction bases with no gene match: 9. The germline V gene encodes CDR1 LGHDT and CDR2 YNNKEL (reference sequence). The CDR3 runs to 15 residues. The CDR3 DNA follows: TGTGCCAGCAGCGAAAACGGGCTAGCGGGAGGGGAGCAGTACTTC. This codes for CASSENGLAGGEQYF.

The chain is built from TRBV6-4 and TRBJ1-2; TRBD1 matches at 8 bases. Germline V gene lookup returns CDR1 MRHNA and CDR2 SNTAGT. CDR3 length: 15 residues. J lost 4 bases, V lost 4 bases, and 8 bases had no gene match. The CDR3 region is CASSASTGAAYGYTF. The CDR3 bases are TGTGCCAGCAGTGCCTCGACAGGGGCGGCCTATGGCTACACCTTC.

The CDR3, as DNA: TGTGCCAGCAGCTTTAGAGCAGGCACTGAAGCTTTCTTT. Translated, it gives CASSFRAGTEAFF. The V and J genes are TRBV7-3 and TRBJ1-1; D gene unclear. Trimming cost V 3 bases and J 4 bases, with 9 bases left between them. CDR1 is SGHTA, CDR2 FQGTGA, per germline. The CDR3 totals 13 residues.

This clone was observed a few times. CDR3 DNA: TGTGCCAGCAGCCCCCTCCGGGGGGCACATCAGCCCCAGCATTTT. As protein: CASSPLRGAHQPQHF. The chain carries TRBV6-5 and TRBJ1-5; a possible D gene is TRBD1 (6 bases). Germline CDR1 reads MNHEY; CDR2 reads SVGAGI. The CDR3 length is 15 residues. With 6 bases removed from V and 5 bases from J, the gap between germline ends came to 17 bases.

The chain has TRBV7-6 and TRBJ1-3; no clear D gene. Trimming shortened V by 2 bases and J by 0 bases, and 11 bases separated the two germline ends. Germline CDR1 and CDR2: SGHVS and FNYEAQ. The CDR3 sequence is 16 residues long. CDR3 coding DNA: TGTGCCAGCAGCTTATATACGGCGAGCTCTGGAAACACCATATATTTT. Translation gives CASSLYTASSGNTIYF. Together with reference TRBV7-6 and TRBJ1-3, the CDR3 gives the full variable domain: GAGVSQSPRYKVTKRGQDVALRCDPISGHVSLYWYRQALGQGPEFLTYFNYEAQQDKSGLPNDRFSAERPEGSISTLTIQRTEQRDSAMYRCASSLYTASSGNTIYFGEGSWLTVV.

The CDR3 nucleotides read TGTGCCAGCAGCCAAGAAGGGGCCCCCTACGAGCAGTACTTC. Translating it yields CASSQEGAPYEQYF. The V gene is TRBV4-2, the J gene TRBJ2-7; D might be TRBD1 (5 bases). The CDR3 runs 14 residues. Germline V gene data show CDR1 as LGHNA and CDR2 as YNFKEQ. Trimming removed 0 bases from V and 2 bases from J, with 8 bases in between.

V and J are TRBV4-1 and TRBJ2-2; D uncertain. The length of the CDR3 is 17 residues. The V and J ends lost 0 bases and 4 bases respectively, with 15 bases between them. The germline gives CDR1 MGHRA, CDR2 YSYEKL. This chain's CDR3 is CASSQDSRLSSTGELFF. CDR3 DNA: TGCGCCAGCAGCCAAGATTCGCGGCTGAGTAGCACCGGGGAGCTGTTTTTT.